A single TCR beta chain is shown here with its context. The antigen is not known. Produced via immunoSEQ multiplex PCR; TCRdb's table is partial and in-frame only. Among some 170,000 clones, 80% to 90% were seen once, and the ten largest hold roughly 1.5%. This sample was included in a study of cytomegalovirus exposure and HLA in healthy donors. Study-wide results and caveats: Reports described diagnosis of cytomegalovirus status by the classifier as highly specific and sensitive.

The germline V gene encodes CDR1 SGHRS and CDR2 YFSETQ. Trimming stripped 0 bases from V and 5 bases from J, with 9 bases between. This CDR3 comprises 13 residues. Sequenced material: PBMCs. This TCR was recovered from a woman aged 30 to 39 in good health and CMV-seronegative. V gene TRBV5-1 combines with J gene TRBJ2-7; D unclear. CDR3 nucleotide sequence: TGCGCCAGCAGCTTGGCCAGGTTCGACGAGCAGTACTTC. Residues: CASSLARFDEQYF.